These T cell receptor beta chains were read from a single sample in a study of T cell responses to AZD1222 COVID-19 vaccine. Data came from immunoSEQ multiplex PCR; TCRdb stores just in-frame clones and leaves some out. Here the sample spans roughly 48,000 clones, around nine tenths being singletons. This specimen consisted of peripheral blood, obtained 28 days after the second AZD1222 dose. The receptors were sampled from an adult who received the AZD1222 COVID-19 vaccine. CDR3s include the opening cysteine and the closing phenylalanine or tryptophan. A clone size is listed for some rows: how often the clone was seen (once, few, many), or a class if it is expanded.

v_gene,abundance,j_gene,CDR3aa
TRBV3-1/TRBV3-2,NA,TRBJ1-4,CASGGSTNEKLFF
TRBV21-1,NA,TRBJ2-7,CASSRRDRESGEQYF
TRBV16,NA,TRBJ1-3,CASSQSRVVGNTIYF
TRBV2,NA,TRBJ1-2,CASSQVDGYTF
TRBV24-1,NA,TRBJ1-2,CATSDPTGGYGYTF
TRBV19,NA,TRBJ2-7,CASSTLAGAYEQYF
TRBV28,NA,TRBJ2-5,CASSLRDFQETQYF
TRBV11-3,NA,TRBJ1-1,CASSPATGTEAFF
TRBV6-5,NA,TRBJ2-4,CASTRAGANIQYF
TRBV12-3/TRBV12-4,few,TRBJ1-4,CASRLGSREKLFF
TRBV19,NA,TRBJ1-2,CASSLDRSPLYTF
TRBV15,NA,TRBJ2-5,CATSSLLGGAETQYF
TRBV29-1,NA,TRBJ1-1,CSALGGYSTEAFF
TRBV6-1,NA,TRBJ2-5,CASSEITGKQETQYF
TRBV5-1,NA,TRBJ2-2,CASNQRGANTGELFF